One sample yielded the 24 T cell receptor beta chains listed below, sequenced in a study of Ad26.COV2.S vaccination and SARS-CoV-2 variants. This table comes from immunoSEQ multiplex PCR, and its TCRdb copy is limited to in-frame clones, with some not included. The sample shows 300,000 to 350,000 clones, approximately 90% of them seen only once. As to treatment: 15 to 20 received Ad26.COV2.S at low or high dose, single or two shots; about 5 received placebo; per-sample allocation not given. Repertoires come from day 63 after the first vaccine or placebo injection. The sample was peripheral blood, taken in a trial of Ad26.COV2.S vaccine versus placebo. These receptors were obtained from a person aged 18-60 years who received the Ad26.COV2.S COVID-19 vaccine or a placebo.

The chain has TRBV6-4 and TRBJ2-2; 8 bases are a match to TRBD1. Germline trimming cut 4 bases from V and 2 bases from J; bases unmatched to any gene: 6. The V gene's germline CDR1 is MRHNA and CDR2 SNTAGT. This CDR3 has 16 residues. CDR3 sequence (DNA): TGTGCCAGCAGTGCCGACAGGGGCCGTAACACCGGGGAGCTGTTTTTT. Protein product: CASSADRGRNTGELFF.

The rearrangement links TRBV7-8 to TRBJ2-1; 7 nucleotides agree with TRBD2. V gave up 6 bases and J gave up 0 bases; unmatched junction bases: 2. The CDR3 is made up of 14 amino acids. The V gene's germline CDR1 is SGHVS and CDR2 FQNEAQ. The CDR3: CASRREGSYNEQFF. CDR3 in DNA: TGTGCCAGCAGGAGGGAGGGCTCCTACAATGAGCAGTTCTTC. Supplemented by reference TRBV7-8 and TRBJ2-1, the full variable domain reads GAGVSQSPRYKVAKRGQDVALRCDPISGHVSLFWYQQALGQGPEFLTYFQNEAQLDKSGLPSDRFFAERPEGSVSTLKIQRTQQEDSAVYLCASRREGSYNEQFFGPGTRLTVL.

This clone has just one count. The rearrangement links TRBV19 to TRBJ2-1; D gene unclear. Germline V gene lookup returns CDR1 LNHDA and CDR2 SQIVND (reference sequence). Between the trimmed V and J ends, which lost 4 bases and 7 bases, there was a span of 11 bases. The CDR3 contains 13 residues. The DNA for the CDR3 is TGTGCCAGTAGTACCGCCTATCAGAATGAGCAGTTCTTC. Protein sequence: CASSTAYQNEQFF.

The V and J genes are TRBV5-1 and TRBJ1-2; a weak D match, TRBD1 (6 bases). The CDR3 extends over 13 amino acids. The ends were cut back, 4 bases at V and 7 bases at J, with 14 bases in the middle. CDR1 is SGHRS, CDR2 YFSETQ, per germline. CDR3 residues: CASSPQTGAGYTF. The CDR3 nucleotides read TGCGCCAGCAGCCCACAGACAGGAGCTGGCTACACCTTC.

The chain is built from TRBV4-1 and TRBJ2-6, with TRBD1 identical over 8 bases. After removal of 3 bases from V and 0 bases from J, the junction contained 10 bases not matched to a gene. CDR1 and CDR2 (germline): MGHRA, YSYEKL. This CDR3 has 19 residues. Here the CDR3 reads CASSHLRGQGSSGANVLTF. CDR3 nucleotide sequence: TGCGCCAGCAGCCACCTTAGAGGACAGGGCTCCTCTGGGGCCAACGTCCTGACTTTC.

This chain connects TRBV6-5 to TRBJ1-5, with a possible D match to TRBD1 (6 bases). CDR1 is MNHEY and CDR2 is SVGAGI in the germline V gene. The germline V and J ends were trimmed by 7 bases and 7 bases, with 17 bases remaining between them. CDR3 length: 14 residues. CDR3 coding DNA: TGTGCCAGCAACTGGGTTGGGGGCAGCCAGCCCCAGCATTTT. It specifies CASNWVGGSQPQHF.

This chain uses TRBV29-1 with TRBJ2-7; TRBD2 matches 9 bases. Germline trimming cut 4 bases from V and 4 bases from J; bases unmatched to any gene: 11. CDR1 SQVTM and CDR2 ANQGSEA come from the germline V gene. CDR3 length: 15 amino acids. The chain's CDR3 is CSVAPRGRAGYEQYF. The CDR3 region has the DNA TGCAGCGTTGCCCCCCGCGGGAGGGCCGGATACGAGCAGTACTTC.

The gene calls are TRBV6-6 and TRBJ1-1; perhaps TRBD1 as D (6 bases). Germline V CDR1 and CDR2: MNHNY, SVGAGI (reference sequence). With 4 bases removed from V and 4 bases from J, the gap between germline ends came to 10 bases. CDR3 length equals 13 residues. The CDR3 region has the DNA TGTGCCAGCAGTTCCCCAGGGGCCACTGAAGCTTTCTTT. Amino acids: CASSSPGATEAFF.

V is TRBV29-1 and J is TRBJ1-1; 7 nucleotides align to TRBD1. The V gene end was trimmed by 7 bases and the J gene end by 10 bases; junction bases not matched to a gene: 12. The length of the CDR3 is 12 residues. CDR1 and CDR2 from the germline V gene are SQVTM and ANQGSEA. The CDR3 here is CSGAPDREAAFF. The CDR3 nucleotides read TGCAGCGGCGCACCTGACAGGGAGGCAGCTTTCTTT.

CDR3 nucleotide sequence: TGTGCCAGCAGTTTAATGGGGACACCGCTTTATGCCTACGAGCAGTACTTC. This gives the protein CASSLMGTPLYAYEQYF. The rearrangement uses TRBV28 and TRBJ2-7, with D maybe TRBD1 (6 bases). Trimming took off 2 bases at V and 2 bases at J, with 19 bases between the two ends. The CDR3 length is 17 residues. The germline V gene has CDR1 MDHEN and CDR2 SYDVKM.

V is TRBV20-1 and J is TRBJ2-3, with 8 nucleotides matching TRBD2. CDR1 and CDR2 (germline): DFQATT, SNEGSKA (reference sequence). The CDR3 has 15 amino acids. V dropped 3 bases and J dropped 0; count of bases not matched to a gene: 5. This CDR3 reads CSASDAGGSTDTQYF. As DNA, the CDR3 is TGCAGTGCTAGTGATGCGGGGGGTAGCACAGATACGCAGTATTTT.

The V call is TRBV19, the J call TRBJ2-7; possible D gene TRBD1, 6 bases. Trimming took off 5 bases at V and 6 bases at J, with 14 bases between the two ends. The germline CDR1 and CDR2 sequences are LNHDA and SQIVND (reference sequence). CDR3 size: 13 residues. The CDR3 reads CASSEQGRGEQYF. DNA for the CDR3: TGTGCCAGTAGTGAACAGGGACGGGGCGAGCAGTACTTC. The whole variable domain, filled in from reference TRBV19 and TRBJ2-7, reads DGGITQSPKYLFRKEGQNVTLSCEQNLNHDAMYWYRQDPGQGLRLIYYSQIVNDFQKGDIAEGYSVSREKKESFPLTVTSAQKNPTAFYLCASSEQGRGEQYFGPGTRLTVT.

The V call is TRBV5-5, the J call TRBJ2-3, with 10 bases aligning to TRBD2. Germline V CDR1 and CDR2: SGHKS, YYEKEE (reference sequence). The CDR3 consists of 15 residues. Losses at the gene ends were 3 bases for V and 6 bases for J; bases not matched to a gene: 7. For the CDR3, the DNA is TGTGCCAGCAGCTCGGGACTAGCGCGGGCCGATACGCAGTATTTT. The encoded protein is CASSSGLARADTQYF.

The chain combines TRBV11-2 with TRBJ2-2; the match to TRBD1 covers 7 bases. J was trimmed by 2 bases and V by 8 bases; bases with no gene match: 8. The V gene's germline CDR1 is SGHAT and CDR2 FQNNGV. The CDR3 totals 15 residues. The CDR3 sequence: CASLGTVFNTGELFF. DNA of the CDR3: TGTGCCAGCCTCGGGACAGTTTTTAACACCGGGGAGCTGTTTTTT.

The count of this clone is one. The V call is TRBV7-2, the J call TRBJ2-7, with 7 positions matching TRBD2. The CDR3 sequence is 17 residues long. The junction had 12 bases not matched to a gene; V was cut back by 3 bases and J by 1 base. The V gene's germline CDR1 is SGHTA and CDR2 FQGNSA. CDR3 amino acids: CASSFSSGGVLSYEQYF. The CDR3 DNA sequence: TGTGCCAGCAGCTTCTCTAGCGGCGGGGTTCTGTCCTACGAGCAGTACTTC. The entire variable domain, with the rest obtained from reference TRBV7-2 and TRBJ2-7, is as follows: GAGVSQSPSNKVTEKGKDVELRCDPISGHTALYWYRQSLGQGLEFLIYFQGNSAPDKSGLPSDRFSAERTGGSVSTLTIQRTQQEDSAVYLCASSFSSGGVLSYEQYFGPGTRLTVT.

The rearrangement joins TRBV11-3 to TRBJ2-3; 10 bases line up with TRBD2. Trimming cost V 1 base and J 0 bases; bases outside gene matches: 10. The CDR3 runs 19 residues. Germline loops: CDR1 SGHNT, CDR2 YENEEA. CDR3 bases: TGTGCCAGCAGCTTAGTACCCGCTAGCGGGGGCCCTAGCACAGATACGCAGTATTTT. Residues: CASSLVPASGGPSTDTQYF.

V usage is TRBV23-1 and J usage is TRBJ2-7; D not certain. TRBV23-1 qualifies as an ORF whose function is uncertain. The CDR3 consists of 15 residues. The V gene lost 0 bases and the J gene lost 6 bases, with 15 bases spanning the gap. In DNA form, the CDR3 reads TGCGCCAGCAGTCAATCGATTATGGCAGGTTCCGAGCAGTACTTC. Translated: CASSQSIMAGSEQYF.

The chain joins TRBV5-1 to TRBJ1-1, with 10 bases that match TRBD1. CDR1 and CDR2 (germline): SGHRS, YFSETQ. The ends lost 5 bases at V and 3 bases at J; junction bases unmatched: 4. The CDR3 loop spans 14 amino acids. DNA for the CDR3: TGCGCCAGCAGGGAAGGGACAGGGGACACTGAAGCTTTCTTT. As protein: CASREGTGDTEAFF.

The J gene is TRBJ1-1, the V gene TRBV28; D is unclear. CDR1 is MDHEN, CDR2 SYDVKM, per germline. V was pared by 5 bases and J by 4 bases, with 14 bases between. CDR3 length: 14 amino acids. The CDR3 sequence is CASSLTTELTEAFF. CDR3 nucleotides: TGTGCCAGCAGTCTAACGACCGAACTCACTGAAGCTTTCTTT.

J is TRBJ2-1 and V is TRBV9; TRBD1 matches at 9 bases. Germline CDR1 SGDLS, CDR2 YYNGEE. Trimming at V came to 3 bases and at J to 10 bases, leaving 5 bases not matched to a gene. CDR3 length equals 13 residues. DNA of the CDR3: TGTGCCAGCAGCGGGACAGGGGAAGGGGAGCAGTTCTTC. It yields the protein CASSGTGEGEQFF.

CDR3 region: CASSLWQAFGDAFF. DNA for the CDR3: TGTGCCAGCAGTTTATGGCAGGCCTTCGGGGATGCTTTCTTT. This sequence joins TRBV28 and TRBJ1-1; no definite D call. From germline, CDR1 is MDHEN and CDR2 SYDVKM. Trimming shortened V by 0 bases and J by 11 bases, and 16 bases separated the two germline ends. The CDR3 contains 14 residues.

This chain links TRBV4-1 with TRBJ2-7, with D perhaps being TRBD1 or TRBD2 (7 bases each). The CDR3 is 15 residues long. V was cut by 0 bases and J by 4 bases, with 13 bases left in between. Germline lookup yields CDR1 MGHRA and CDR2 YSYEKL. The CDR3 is CASSQEGGTVYEQYF. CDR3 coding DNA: TGCGCCAGCAGCCAAGAGGGGGGGACAGTATACGAGCAGTACTTC.

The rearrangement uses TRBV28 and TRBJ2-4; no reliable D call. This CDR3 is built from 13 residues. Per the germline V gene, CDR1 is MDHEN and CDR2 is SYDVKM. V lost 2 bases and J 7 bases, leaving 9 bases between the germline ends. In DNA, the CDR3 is TGTGCCAGCAGTTTAGCTGGTGGGAACATTCAGTACTTC. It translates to CASSLAGGNIQYF. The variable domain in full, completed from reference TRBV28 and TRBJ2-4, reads DVKVTQSSRYLVKRTGEKVFLECVQDMDHENMFWYRQDPGLGLRLIYFSYDVKMKEKGDIPEGYSVSREKKERFSLILESASTNQTSMYLCASSLAGGNIQYFGAGTRLSVL.

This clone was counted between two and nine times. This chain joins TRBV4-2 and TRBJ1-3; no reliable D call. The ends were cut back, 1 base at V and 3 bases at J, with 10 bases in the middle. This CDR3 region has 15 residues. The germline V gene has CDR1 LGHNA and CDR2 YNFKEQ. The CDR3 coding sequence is TGTGCCAGCAGCCAAGGGGCCGACATTGGAAACACCATATATTTT. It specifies CASSQGADIGNTIYF.